The clone carrying this TCR beta chain was recorded many times. The antigen remains unidentified. This sample stems from a study of response to subunit inactivated influenza vaccine. TCRdb fed the RT-PCR reads into MiXCR, producing one record per CDR3 protein. This sample has approximately 490,000 distinct CDR3 sequences; roughly 7.9% occur once, and the top ten carry 10% to 15%. Study-wide results and limits: Few additional T cells are recruited per seasonal influenza vaccination, authors suggested.

Per the germline V gene, CDR1 is SGHRS and CDR2 is YFSETQ. This CDR3 spans 15 amino acids. V was clipped by 3 bases and J by 5 bases, with 14 bases between them. Sample: PBMCs from blood, taken 23 to 25 months after vaccination. The source is a man between 50 and 69 years old who received an inactivated influenza vaccine. V usage is TRBV5-1 and J usage is TRBJ2-2; D remains ambiguous. As DNA, the CDR3 is TGCGCCAGCAGCTCATTTGATCTAATTACCGGGGAGCTGTTTTTT. Its translation: CASSSFDLITGELFF.